The 20 T cell receptor beta chains presented below share a single source sample, sequenced in a study of technical replicates of blood from a few donors. Clones were read by immunoSEQ multiplex PCR, and TCRdb kept only the in-frame ones, dropping some. The sample lists about 98,000 clones, under 97% seen once, with roughly 0.23% in the top ten. The source material was T cells isolated from PBMCs. All receptors derive from a human donor in good health.

This sequence joins TRBV5-1 and TRBJ1-2; D uncertain. The CDR3 spans 14 residues. V dropped 1 base and J dropped 6 bases, with 13 bases sitting between them. The V gene's germline CDR1 is SGHRS and CDR2 YFSETQ. The CDR3 nucleotides are TGCGCCAGCAGCTTGAGGACTCCCGGCGATGGCTACACCTTC. The encoded protein is CASSLRTPGDGYTF.

This chain links TRBV2 with TRBJ1-1; D is perhaps TRBD1 (6 bases). CDR1 and CDR2 from the germline V gene are SNHLY and FYNNEI. V lost 8 bases, J lost 2 bases, and 15 bases lay in between. This CDR3 has 14 amino acids. This CDR3 is CASRDTNINTEAFF. The CDR3 nucleotides read TGTGCCAGCCGGGACACAAATATAAACACTGAAGCTTTCTTT.

This clone was seen just once. The genes are TRBV21-1 and TRBJ2-6; the table's D call TRBD2 went unverified against the DNA. TRBV21-1 is classified as a pseudogene. The CDR3 extends over 19 amino acids. The CDR3 DNA sequence: TGTGCCAGCAGTCTTCCAACCGCGGGGGCTAGCTCTGGGGCCAACGTCCTGACTTTC. Translated, it gives CASSLPTAGASSGANVLTF.

Only one count was recorded for this clone. This chain joins TRBV6-1 and TRBJ1-2; TRBD1 matches 9 bases. CDR1 MNHNS and CDR2 SASEGT come from the germline V gene. The CDR3 covers 13 residues. The junction had 6 bases not matched to a gene; V was cut back by 6 bases and J by 7 bases. CDR3 amino acids: CASSGTGTSGYTF. The CDR3 region has the DNA TGTGCCAGCAGCGGGACAGGGACCTCTGGCTACACCTTC.

The table lists this clone with a count of one. The CDR3: CASSPGASNQPQHF. The CDR3 region has the DNA TGTGCCAGTAGCCCAGGGGCGTCCAATCAGCCCCAGCATTTT. The chain links TRBV19 to TRBJ1-5, with TRBD1 as a possible D gene (6 bases). The V and J ends lost 6 bases and 3 bases respectively, with 12 bases between them. CDR1 and CDR2 (germline): LNHDA, SQIVND (reference sequence). This CDR3 has 14 residues.

This sequence joins TRBV6-1 and TRBJ2-5, with TRBD2 as a possible D gene (5 bases). Germline values: CDR1 MNHNS, CDR2 SASEGT. This CDR3 has 16 amino acids. The V end lost 1 base, the J end lost 1 base, and 13 bases lay between the germline ends. The CDR3 reads CASSEERVGSQETQYF. CDR3 sequence (DNA): TGTGCCAGCAGTGAAGAGAGGGTAGGGAGCCAAGAGACCCAGTACTTC.

V gene TRBV13 combines with J gene TRBJ2-1; 7 bases are a match to TRBD2. Germline CDR1 is PRHDT and CDR2 is FYEKMQ (reference sequence). J lost 10 bases, V lost 5 bases, and 17 bases had no gene match. The CDR3 spans 16 residues. The chain's CDR3 is CASSQITGTIVNEQFF. CDR3 bases: TGTGCCAGCAGCCAAATCACCGGGACTATAGTAAACGAGCAGTTCTTC. Together with reference TRBV13 and TRBJ2-1, the CDR3 gives the full variable domain: AAGVIQSPRHLIKEKRETATLKCYPIPRHDTVYWYQQGPGQDPQFLISFYEKMQSDKGSIPDRFSAQQFSDYHSELNMSSLELGDSALYFCASSQITGTIVNEQFFGPGTRLTVL.

The V gene is TRBV2, the J gene TRBJ1-5; tentative D call: TRBD1 (5 bases). This CDR3 is built from 14 residues. Germline V gene data show CDR1 as SNHLY and CDR2 as FYNNEI. Trimming pared 4 bases from V and 4 bases from J, leaving 11 bases between. The CDR3 DNA is TGTGCCAGCAGTGCCAGGGTTGGGAATCAGCCCCAGCATTTT. Translating it yields CASSARVGNQPQHF.

J is TRBJ1-5 and V is TRBV15; 9 positions match TRBD1. V gave up 7 bases and J gave up 0 bases; unmatched junction bases: 7. Per the germline V gene, CDR1 is LNHNV and CDR2 is YYDKDF (reference sequence). The CDR3 extends over 16 amino acids. The CDR3 loop reads CATNAGTGFSNQPQHF. The CDR3 DNA follows: TGTGCCACCAACGCCGGGACAGGGTTTAGCAATCAGCCCCAGCATTTT.

This clone appeared once. The CDR3 nucleotides are TGTGCCAGCAGCCAAGGTAACTACGTAAGCGAGCAGTACTTC. It encodes CASSQGNYVSEQYF. The genes are TRBV14 and TRBJ2-7; D is ambiguous. The CDR3 extends over 14 amino acids. Germline V gene lookup returns CDR1 SGHDN and CDR2 FVKESK. The ends were cut back, 1 base at V and 6 bases at J, with 13 bases in the middle.

The chain couples TRBV5-1 to TRBJ2-2, with 8 positions matching TRBD1. Germline V CDR1 and CDR2: SGHRS, YFSETQ. This CDR3 is built from 17 residues. Trimming took 2 bases from V and 0 from J; bases not matched to a gene: 6. The CDR3 DNA is TGCGCCAGCAGCTTCGGGGCAGGGGGCCCGAACACCGGGGAGCTGTTTTTT. Translated: CASSFGAGGPNTGELFF.

The V gene is TRBV6-6, the J gene TRBJ1-3, with D possibly TRBD1 on 6 matching bases. The length of the CDR3 is 16 residues. V lost 7 bases and J lost 1, with 17 bases in between. Germline CDR1 and CDR2: MNHNY and SVGAGI (reference sequence). The CDR3 DNA follows: TGTGCCAGCAAACAGGGAGGGGTAGGATCTGGAAACACCATATATTTT. Its translation: CASKQGGVGSGNTIYF.

The rearrangement links TRBV30 to TRBJ2-2, with a possible D match to TRBD2 (6 bases). V lost 4 bases to trimming and J lost 0 bases, with 9 bases between them. CDR1 GTSNPN and CDR2 SVGIG come from the germline V gene (reference sequence). The CDR3 has 14 residues. CDR3 bases: TGTGCCTGGATTAGCGGCGCGAACACCGGGGAGCTGTTTTTT. Its protein product is CAWISGANTGELFF. Full variable domain (remainder filled in from reference TRBV30 and TRBJ2-2): SQTIHQWPATLVQPVGSPLSLECTVEGTSNPNLYWYRQAAGRGLQLLFYSVGIGQISSEVPQNLSASRPQDRQFILSSKKLLLSDSGFYLCAWISGANTGELFFGEGSRLTVL.

The chain is built from TRBV18 and TRBJ1-1; 9 bases fit TRBD1. The CDR3 covers 13 residues. V shed 8 bases and J 7 bases; nucleotides not matched to a gene: 8. Looked up from germline, CDR1 is KGHSH and CDR2 is LQKENI. The CDR3 region is CASLDRGKNEAFF. The CDR3 DNA follows: TGTGCCAGCCTCGACAGGGGGAAAAATGAAGCTTTCTTT.

The V and J genes are TRBV19 and TRBJ2-2, with D possibly being TRBD1 (5 bases). The V and J ends lost 3 bases and 4 bases respectively, with 15 bases between them. The CDR3 runs 16 residues. From germline, CDR1 is LNHDA and CDR2 SQIVND (reference sequence). CDR3 DNA sequence: TGTGCCAGTAGTATGGCCCTGGGGCTGGGCACCGGGGAGCTGTTTTTT. It encodes CASSMALGLGTGELFF.

This clone has a handful of counts. The chain uses TRBV7-9 and TRBJ2-3; tentatively, D is TRBD2 (6 bases). V lost 1 base, J lost 5 bases, and 13 bases lay in between. This CDR3 comprises 15 residues. Germline CDR1 and CDR2: SEHNR and FQNEAQ (reference sequence). The CDR3 DNA follows: TGTGCCAGCAGCTTAGGGTTTATGGGAGGAGATACGCAGTATTTT. It is translated as CASSLGFMGGDTQYF.

J is TRBJ2-7 and V is TRBV28, with a possible D match to TRBD1 (5 bases). The germline CDR1 and CDR2 sequences are MDHEN and SYDVKM. Trimming pared 8 bases from V and 3 bases from J, leaving 23 bases between. CDR3 length: 16 residues. The CDR3 DNA reads TGTGCCAGCTGCCGGTTGCGACAGAGTCGGATCTACGAGCAGTACTTC. Translated, it gives CASCRLRQSRIYEQYF.

This chain connects TRBV5-1 to TRBJ1-1; 11 bases are a match to TRBD1. Trimming at V came to 0 bases and at J to 6 bases, leaving 10 bases not matched to a gene. Germline V gene lookup returns CDR1 SGHRS and CDR2 YFSETQ. This CDR3 region has 17 residues. The CDR3: CASSLGTGGYMTPEAFF. The DNA of the CDR3 is TGCGCCAGCAGCTTGGGGACAGGGGGCTATATGACCCCTGAAGCTTTCTTT.

The chain links TRBV6-5 to TRBJ1-2; 8 bases agree with TRBD1. Germline CDR1 is MNHEY and CDR2 is SVGAGI. The CDR3 contains 13 residues. V lost 2 bases and J lost 8; bases outside the gene matches: 4. The CDR3, as DNA: TGTGCCAGCAGTTACGACAGGGGATACGGCTACACCTTC. It codes for CASSYDRGYGYTF.

This clone was counted a single time. This chain uses TRBV7-9 with TRBJ2-4; 7 bases line up with TRBD1. The germline gives CDR1 SEHNR, CDR2 FQNEAQ (reference sequence). This CDR3 comprises 16 residues. Unmatched junction bases numbered 12, after V lost 5 bases and J lost 5 bases. This chain's CDR3 is CASSRRDLGGENIQYF. CDR3 bases: TGTGCCAGCAGCCGCCGGGACCTAGGGGGCGAAAACATTCAGTACTTC.